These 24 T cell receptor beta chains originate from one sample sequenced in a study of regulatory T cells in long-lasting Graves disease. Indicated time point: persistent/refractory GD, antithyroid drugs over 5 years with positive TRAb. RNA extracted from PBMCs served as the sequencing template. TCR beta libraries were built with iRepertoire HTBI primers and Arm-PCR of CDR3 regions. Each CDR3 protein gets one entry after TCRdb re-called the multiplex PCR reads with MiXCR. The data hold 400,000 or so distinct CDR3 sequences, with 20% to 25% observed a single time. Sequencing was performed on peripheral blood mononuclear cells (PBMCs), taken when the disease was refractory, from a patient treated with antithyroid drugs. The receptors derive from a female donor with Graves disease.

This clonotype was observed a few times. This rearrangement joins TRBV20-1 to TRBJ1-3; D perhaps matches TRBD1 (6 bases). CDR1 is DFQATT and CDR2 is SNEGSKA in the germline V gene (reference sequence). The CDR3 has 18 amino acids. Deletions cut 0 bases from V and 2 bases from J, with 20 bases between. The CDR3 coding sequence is TGCAGTGCTAGAGATCTCAGGACAGAAGCCGGTCCTGGAAACACCATATATTTT. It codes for CSARDLRTEAGPGNTIYF.

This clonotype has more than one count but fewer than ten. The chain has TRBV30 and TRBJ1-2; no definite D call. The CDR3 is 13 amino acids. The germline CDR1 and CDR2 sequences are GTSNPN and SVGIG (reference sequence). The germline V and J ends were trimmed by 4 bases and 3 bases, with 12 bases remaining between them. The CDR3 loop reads CAWTPSTDYGYTF. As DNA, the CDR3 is TGTGCCTGGACCCCAAGCACCGACTATGGCTACACCTTC. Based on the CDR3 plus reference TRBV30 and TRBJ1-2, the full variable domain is SQTIHQWPATLVQPVGSPLSLECTVEGTSNPNLYWYRQAAGRGLQLLFYSVGIGQISSEVPQNLSASRPQDRQFILSSKKLLLSDSGFYLCAWTPSTDYGYTFGSGTRLTVV.

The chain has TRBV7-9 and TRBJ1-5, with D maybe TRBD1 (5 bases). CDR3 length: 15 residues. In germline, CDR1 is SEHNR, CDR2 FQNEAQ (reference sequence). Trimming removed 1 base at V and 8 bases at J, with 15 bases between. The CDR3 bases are TGTGCCAGCAGCTTAGGGCAGGGAATCGTGGAGCCCCAGCATTTT. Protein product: CASSLGQGIVEPQHF.

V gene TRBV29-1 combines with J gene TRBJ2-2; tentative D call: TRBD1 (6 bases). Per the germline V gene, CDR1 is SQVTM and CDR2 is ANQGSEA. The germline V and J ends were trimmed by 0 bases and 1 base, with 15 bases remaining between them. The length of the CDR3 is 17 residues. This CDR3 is CSVEDPQGLENTGELFF. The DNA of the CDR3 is TGCAGCGTTGAAGATCCACAGGGCCTCGAGAACACCGGGGAGCTGTTTTTT.

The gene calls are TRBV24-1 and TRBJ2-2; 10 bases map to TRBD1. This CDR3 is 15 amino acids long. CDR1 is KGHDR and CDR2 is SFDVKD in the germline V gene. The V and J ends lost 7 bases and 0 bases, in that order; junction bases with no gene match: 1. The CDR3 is CATRGQGTNTGELFF. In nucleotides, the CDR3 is TGTGCCACCAGGGGACAGGGGACGAACACCGGGGAGCTGTTTTTT.

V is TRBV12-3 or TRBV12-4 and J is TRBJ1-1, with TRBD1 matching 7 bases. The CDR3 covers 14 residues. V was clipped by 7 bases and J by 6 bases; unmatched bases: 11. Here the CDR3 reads CASNPDRLGPEAFF. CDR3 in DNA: TGTGCCAGCAATCCGGACAGGTTGGGGCCTGAAGCTTTCTTT.

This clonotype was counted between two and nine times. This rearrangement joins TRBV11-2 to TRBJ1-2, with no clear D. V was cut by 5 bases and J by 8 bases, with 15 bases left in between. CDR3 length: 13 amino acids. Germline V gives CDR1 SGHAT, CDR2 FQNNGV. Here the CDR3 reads CASSQIGLIGYTF. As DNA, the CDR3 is TGTGCCAGCAGCCAAATCGGGTTGATAGGCTACACCTTC.

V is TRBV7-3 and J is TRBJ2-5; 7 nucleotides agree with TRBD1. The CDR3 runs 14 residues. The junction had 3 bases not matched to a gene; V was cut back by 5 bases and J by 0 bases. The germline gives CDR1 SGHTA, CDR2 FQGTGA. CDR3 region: CASSRTGDQETQYF. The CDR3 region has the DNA TGTGCCAGCAGCCGAACAGGGGACCAAGAGACCCAGTACTTC.

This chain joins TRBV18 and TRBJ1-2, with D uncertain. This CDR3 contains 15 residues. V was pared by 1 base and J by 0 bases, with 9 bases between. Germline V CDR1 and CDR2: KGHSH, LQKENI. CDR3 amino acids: CASSPLPDSNYGYTF. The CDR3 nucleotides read TGTGCCAGCTCACCACTCCCAGATTCTAACTATGGCTACACCTTC.

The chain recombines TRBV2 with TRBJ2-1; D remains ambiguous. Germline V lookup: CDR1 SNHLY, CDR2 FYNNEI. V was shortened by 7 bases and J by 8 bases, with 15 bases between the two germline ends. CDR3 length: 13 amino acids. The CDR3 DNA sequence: TGTGCCAGCACCCGTTTATTGAACGATGAGCAGTTCTTC. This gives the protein CASTRLLNDEQFF.

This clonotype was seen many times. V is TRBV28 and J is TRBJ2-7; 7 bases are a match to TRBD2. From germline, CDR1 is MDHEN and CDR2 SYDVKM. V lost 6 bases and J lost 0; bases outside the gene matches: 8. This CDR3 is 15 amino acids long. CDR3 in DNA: TGTGCCAGCAGCCGGGCCGGCGGGAGCTCCTACGAGCAGTACTTC. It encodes CASSRAGGSSYEQYF.

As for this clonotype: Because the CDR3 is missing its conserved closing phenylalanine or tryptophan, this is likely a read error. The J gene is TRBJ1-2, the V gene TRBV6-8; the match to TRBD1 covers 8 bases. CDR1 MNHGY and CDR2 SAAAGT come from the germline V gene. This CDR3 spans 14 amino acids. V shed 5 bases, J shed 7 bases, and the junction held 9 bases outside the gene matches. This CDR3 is CASSATSGTGGYTL. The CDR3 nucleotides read TGTGCCAGCAGTGCAACTTCCGGGACAGGTGGCTACACCCTC.

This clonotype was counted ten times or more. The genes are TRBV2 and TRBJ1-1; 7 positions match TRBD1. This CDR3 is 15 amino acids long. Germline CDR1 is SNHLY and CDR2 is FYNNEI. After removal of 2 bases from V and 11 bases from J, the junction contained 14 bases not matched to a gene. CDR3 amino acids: CASSETGVTGVLAFF. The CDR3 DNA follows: TGTGCCAGCAGTGAAACAGGGGTAACGGGTGTATTGGCTTTCTTT. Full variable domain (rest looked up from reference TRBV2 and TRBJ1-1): EPEVTQTPSHQVTQMGQEVILRCVPISNHLYFYWYRQILGQKVEFLVSFYNNEISEKSEIFDDQFSVERPDGSNFTLKIRSTKLEDSAMYFCASSETGVTGVLAFFGQGTRLTVV.

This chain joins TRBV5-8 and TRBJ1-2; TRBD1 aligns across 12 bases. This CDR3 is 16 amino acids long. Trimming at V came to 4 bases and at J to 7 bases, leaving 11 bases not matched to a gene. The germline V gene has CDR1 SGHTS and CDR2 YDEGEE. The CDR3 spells CASSDEGTGGVGGYTF. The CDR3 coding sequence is TGTGCCAGCAGCGACGAGGGGACAGGGGGCGTCGGTGGCTACACCTTC.

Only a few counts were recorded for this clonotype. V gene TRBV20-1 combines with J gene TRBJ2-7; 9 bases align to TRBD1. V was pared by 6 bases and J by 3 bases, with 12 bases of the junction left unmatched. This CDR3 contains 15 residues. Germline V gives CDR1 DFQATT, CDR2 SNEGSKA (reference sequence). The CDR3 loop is CSAPPTGGQYYEQYF. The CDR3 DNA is TGCAGTGCCCCCCCGACAGGGGGTCAGTACTACGAGCAGTACTTC.

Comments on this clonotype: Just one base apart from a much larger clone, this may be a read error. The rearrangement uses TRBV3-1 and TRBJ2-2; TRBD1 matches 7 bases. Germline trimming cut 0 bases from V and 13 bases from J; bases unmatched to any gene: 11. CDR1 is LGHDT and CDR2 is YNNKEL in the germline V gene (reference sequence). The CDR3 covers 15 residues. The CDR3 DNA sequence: TGTGCCAGCAGCCAAGACCCGGGACAGTTGCTCCGGCTGTTTTTT. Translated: CASSQDPGQLLRLFF.

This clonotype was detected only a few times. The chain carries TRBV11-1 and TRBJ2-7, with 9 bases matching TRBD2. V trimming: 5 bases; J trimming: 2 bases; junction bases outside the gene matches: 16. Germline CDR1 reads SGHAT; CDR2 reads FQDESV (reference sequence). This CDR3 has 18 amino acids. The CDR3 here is CASSRTSAKAANTYEQYF. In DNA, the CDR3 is TGTGCCAGCAGCCGGACTAGCGCAAAAGCCGCTAACACCTACGAGCAGTACTTC.

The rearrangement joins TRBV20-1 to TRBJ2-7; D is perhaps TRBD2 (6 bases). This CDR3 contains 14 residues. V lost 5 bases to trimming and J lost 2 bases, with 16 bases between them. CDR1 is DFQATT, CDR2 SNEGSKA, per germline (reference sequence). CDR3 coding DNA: TGCAGTGCTCTGGGTCCCGGGGGAGCCTACGAGCAGTACTTC. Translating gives CSALGPGGAYEQYF.

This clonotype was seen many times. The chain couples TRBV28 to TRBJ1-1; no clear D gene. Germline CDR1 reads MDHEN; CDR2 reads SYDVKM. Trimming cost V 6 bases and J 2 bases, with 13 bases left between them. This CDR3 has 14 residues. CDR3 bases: TGTGCCAGCAGGCCGGCCGGTTTCAACACTGAAGCTTTCTTT. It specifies CASRPAGFNTEAFF.

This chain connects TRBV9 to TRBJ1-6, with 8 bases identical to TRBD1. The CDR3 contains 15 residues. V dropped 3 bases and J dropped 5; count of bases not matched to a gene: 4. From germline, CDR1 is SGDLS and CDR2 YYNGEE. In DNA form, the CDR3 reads TGTGCCAGCAGCGGTGACAGGGGAAATAATTCACCCCTCCACTTT. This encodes CASSGDRGNNSPLHF. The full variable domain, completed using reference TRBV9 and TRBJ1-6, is DSGVTQTPKHLITATGQRVTLRCSPRSGDLSVYWYQQSLDQGLQFLIQYYNGEERAKGNILERFSAQQFPDLHSELNLSSLELGDSALYFCASSGDRGNNSPLHFGNGTRLTVT.

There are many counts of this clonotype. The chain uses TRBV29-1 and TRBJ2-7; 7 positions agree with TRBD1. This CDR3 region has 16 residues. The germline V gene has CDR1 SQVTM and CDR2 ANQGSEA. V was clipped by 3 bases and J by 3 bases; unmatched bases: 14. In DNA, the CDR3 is TGCAGCGTTGAGATTCCGTTGACAGGGTTCATCTACGAGCAGTACTTC. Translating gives CSVEIPLTGFIYEQYF.

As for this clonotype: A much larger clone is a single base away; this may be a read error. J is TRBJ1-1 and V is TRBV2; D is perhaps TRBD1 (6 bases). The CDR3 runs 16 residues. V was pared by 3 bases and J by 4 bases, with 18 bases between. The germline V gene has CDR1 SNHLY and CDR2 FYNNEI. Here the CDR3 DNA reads TGTGCCAGCAGTGATAGAAAATTTAGGGGGGGCACTGAAGCTTTCTTT. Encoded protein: CASSDRKFRGGTEAFF.

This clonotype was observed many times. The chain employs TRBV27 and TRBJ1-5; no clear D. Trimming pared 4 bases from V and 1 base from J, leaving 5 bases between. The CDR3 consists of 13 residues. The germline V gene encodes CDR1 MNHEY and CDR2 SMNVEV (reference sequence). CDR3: CASSSTSNQPQHF. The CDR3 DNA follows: TGTGCCAGCAGTTCCACCAGCAATCAGCCCCAGCATTTT.

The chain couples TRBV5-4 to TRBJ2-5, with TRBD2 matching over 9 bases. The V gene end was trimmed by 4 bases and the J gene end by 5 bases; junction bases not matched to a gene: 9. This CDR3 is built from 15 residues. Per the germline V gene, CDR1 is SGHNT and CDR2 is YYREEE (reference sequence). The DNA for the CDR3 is TGTGCCAGCAGCCCCCCGCTAGCGGGAATGGAGACCCAGTACTTC. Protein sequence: CASSPPLAGMETQYF. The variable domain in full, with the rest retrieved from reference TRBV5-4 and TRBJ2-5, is ETGVTQSPTHLIKTRGQQVTLRCSSQSGHNTVSWYQQALGQGPQFIFQYYREEENGRGNFPPRFSGLQFPNYSSELNVNALELDDSALYLCASSPPLAGMETQYFGPGTRLLVL.